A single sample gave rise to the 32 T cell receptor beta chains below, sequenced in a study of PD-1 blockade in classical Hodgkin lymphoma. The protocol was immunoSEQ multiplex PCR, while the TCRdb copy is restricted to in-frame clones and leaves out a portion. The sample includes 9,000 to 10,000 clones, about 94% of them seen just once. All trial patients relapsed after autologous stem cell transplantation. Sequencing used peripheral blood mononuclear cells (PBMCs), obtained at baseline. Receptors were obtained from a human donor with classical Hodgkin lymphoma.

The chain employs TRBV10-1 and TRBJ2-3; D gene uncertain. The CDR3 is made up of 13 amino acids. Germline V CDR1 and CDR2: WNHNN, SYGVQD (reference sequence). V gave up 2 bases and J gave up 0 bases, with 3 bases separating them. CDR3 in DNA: TGCGCCAGCAGTGAGGACAGCACAGATACGCAGTATTTT. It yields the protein CASSEDSTDTQYF.

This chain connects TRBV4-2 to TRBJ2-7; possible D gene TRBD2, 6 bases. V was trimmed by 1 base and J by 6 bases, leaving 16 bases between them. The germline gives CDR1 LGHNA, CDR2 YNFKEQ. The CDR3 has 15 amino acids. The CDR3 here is CASSQGIGEVVEQYF. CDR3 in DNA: TGTGCCAGCAGCCAAGGTATCGGGGAGGTTGTCGAGCAGTACTTC.

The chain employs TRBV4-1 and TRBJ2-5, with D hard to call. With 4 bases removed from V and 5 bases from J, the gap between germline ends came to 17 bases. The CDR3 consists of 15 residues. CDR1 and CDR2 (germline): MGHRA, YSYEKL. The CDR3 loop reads CASSLSPGRSETQYF. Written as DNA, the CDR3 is TGCGCCAGCAGCCTATCACCGGGCAGGTCTGAGACCCAGTACTTC.

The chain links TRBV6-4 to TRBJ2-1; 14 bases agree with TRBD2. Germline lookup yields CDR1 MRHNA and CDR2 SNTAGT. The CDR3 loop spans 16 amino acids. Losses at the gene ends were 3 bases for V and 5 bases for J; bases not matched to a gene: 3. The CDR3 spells CASSETSGRGHNEQFF. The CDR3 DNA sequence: TGTGCCAGCAGTGAGACTAGCGGGAGGGGCCACAATGAGCAGTTCTTC.

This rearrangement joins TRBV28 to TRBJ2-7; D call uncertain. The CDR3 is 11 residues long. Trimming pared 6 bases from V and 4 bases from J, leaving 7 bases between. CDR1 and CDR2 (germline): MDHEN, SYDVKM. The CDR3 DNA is TGTGCCAGCAGGGCCGAGTACGAGCAGTACTTC. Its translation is CASRAEYEQYF. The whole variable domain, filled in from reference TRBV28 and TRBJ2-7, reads DVKVTQSSRYLVKRTGEKVFLECVQDMDHENMFWYRQDPGLGLRLIYFSYDVKMKEKGDIPEGYSVSREKKERFSLILESASTNQTSMYLCASRAEYEQYFGPGTRLTVT.

Here the CDR3 reads CASSPRTSGPTRQYF. The CDR3, as DNA: TGTGCCAGCAGTCCGCGGACTAGCGGCCCTACTCGCCAGTACTTC. V and J are TRBV27 and TRBJ2-7, with 10 bases that match TRBD2. The CDR3 totals 15 residues. V dropped 5 bases and J dropped 10; count of bases not matched to a gene: 14. Germline CDR1 reads MNHEY; CDR2 reads SMNVEV (reference sequence).

The CDR3 loop is CASSFTRSGYTF. The CDR3 DNA sequence: TGTGCCAGCAGCTTTACCCGGTCTGGCTACACCTTC. V is TRBV7-8 and J is TRBJ1-2; unclear D gene. Trimming took 3 bases from V and 7 from J, leaving 9 bases between them. This CDR3 is built from 12 residues. Germline lookup yields CDR1 SGHVS and CDR2 FQNEAQ. Variable domain in full (rest from reference TRBV7-8 and TRBJ1-2): GAGVSQSPRYKVAKRGQDVALRCDPISGHVSLFWYQQALGQGPEFLTYFQNEAQLDKSGLPSDRFFAERPEGSVSTLKIQRTQQEDSAVYLCASSFTRSGYTFGSGTRLTVV.

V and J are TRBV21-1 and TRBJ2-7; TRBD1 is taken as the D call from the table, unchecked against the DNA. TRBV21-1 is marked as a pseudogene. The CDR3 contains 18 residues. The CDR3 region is CASSKLSFHRGRRIEQYF. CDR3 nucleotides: TGTGCCAGCAGCAAGTTGAGCTTCCACAGGGGGCGGAGGATCGAGCAGTACTTC.

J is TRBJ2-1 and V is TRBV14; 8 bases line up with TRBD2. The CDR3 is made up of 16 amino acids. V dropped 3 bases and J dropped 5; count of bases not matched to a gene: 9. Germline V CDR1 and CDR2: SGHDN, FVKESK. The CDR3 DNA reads TGTGCCAGCAGCCAGGGCGGCGGGAGGAACAACAATGAGCAGTTCTTC. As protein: CASSQGGGRNNNEQFF.

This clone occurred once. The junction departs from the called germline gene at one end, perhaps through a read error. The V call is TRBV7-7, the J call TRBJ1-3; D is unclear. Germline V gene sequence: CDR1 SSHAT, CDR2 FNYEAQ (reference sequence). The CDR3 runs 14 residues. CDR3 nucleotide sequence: TGTGCTAGCAGCTTAGGTCACTCTGGAAACACCATATATTTT. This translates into CASSLGHSGNTIYF.

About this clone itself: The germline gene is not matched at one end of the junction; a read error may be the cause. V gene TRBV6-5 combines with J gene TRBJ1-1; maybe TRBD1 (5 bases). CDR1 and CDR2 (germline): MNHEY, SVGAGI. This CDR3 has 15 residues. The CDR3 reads CTSSLRQPLNTEAFF. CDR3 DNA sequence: TGTACCAGCAGTCTACGACAGCCTCTGAACACTGAAGCTTTCTTT.

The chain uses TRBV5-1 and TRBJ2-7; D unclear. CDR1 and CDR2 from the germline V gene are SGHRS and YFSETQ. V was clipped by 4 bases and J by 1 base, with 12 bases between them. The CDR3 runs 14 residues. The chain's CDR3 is CASSTTAGSYEQYF. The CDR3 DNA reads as TGCGCCAGCAGCACTACCGCCGGGTCCTACGAGCAGTACTTC.

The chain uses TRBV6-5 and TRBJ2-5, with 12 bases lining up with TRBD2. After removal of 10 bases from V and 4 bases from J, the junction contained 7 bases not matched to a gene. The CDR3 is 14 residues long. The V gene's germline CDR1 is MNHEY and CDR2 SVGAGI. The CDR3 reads CATEATSGRETQYF. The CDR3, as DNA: TGTGCCACCGAGGCGACTAGCGGGAGAGAGACCCAGTACTTC.

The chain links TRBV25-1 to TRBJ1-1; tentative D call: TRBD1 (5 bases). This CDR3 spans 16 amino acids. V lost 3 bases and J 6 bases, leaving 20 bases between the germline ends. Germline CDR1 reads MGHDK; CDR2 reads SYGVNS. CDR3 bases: TGTGCCAGCAGTGATTCTCTGGCCCAGGGTGGCGCTGAAGCTTTCTTT. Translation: CASSDSLAQGGAEAFF.

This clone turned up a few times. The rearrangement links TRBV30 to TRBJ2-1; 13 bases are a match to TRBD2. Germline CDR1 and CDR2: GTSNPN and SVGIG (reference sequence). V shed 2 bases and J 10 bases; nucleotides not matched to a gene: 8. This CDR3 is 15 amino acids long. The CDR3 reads CAWSTGTSGVNEQFF. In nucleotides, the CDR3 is TGTGCCTGGAGTACCGGGACTAGCGGGGTGAACGAGCAGTTCTTC.

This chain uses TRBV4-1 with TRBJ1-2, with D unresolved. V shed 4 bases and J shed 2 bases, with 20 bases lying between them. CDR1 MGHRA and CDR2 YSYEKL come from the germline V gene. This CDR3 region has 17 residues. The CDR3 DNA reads TGCGCCAGCAGCCCCTTTCTTGTGCGTGAGGGAAACTATGGCTACACCTTC. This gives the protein CASSPFLVREGNYGYTF.

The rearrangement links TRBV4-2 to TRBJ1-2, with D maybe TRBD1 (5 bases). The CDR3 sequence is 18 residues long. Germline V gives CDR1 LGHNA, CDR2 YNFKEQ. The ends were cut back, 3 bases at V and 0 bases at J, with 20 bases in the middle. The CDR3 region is CASSHQPGTQVTNYGYTF. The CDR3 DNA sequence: TGTGCCAGCAGCCATCAACCCGGGACTCAAGTAACTAACTATGGCTACACCTTC.

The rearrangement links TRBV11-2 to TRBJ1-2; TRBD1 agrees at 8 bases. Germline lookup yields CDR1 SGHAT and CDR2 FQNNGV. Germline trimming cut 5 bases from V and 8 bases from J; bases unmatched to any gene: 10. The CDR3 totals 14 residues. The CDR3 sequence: CASSVNPGQGGYTF. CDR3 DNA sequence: TGTGCCAGCAGCGTAAACCCCGGACAGGGAGGCTACACCTTC.

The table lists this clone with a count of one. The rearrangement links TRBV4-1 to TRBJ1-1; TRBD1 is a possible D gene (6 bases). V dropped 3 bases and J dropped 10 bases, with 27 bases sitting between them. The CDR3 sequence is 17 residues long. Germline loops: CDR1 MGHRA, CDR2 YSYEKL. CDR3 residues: CASSHTPLRTDDLGAFF. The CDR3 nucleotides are TGCGCCAGCAGCCACACTCCCCTGCGGACAGACGACCTCGGAGCTTTCTTT.

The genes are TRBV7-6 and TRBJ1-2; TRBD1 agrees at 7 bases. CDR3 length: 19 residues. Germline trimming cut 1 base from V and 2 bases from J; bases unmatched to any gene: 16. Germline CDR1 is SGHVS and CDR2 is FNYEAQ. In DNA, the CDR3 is TGTGCCAGCAGCTTAGACCTGAACAGGGGAAAGTATCTCAACTATGGCTACACCTTC. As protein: CASSLDLNRGKYLNYGYTF.

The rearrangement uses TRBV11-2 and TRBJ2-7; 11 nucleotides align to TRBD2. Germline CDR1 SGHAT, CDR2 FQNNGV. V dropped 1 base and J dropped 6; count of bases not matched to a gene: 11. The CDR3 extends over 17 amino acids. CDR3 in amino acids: CASSLVAFSLAGAEQYF. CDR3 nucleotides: TGTGCCAGCAGCTTAGTCGCTTTTTCACTAGCGGGAGCCGAGCAGTACTTC. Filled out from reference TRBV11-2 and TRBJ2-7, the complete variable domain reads EAGVAQSPRYKIIEKRQSVAFWCNPISGHATLYWYQQILGQGPKLLIQFQNNGVVDDSQLPKDRFSAERLKGVDSTLKIQPAKLEDSAVYLCASSLVAFSLAGAEQYFGPGTRLTVT.

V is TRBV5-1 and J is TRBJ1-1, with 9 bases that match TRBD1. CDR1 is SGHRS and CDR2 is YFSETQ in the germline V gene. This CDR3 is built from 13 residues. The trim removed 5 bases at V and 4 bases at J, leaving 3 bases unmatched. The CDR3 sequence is CASRLTGGTEAFF. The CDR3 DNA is TGCGCCAGCAGACTGACAGGGGGCACTGAAGCTTTCTTT.

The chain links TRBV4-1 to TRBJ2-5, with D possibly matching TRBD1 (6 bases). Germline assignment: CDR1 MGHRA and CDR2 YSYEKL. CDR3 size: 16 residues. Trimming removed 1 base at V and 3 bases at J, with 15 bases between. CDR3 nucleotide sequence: TGCGCCAGCAGCCAAGCGGGAATCAGGGGCGAAGAGACCCAGTACTTC. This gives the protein CASSQAGIRGEETQYF.

The CDR3 region has the DNA TGTGCCAGCAGTTATTTGATAGAAGCTGGGAGTTCACCCCTCCACTTT. Translation gives CASSYLIEAGSSPLHF. This rearrangement joins TRBV6-5 to TRBJ1-6; no firm D call. The CDR3 has 16 residues. V gave up 3 bases and J gave up 9 bases, with 18 bases separating them. From germline, CDR1 is MNHEY and CDR2 SVGAGI.

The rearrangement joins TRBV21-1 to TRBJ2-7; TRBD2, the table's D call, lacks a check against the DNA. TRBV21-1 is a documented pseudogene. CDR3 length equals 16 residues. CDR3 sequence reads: CASSKGGRGSPREQYF. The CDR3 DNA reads TGTGCCAGCAGCAAAGGTGGACGGGGATCTCCTCGGGAGCAGTACTTC.

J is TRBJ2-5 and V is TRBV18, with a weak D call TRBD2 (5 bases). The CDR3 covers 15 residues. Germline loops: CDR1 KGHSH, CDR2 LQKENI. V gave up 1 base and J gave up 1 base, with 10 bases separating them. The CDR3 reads CASSPRAEGQETQYF. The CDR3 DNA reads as TGTGCCAGCTCACCACGGGCAGAGGGCCAAGAGACCCAGTACTTC.

In DNA, the CDR3 is TGTGCCAGCAGTTTAAAGGTGGGAGGGGCGAGGAGCACTGAAGCTTTCTTT. Its translation: CASSLKVGGARSTEAFF. The chain has TRBV27 and TRBJ1-1; a possible D gene is TRBD1 (5 bases). Germline lookup yields CDR1 MNHEY and CDR2 SMNVEV (reference sequence). V dropped 2 bases and J dropped 4 bases, with 20 bases sitting between them. There are 17 residues in the CDR3.

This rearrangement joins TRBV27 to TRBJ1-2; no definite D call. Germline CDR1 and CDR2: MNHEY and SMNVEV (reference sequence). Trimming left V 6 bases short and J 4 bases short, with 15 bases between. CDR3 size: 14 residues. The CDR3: CASSMRPTGYGYTF. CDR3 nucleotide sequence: TGTGCCAGCAGCATGAGACCCACTGGCTATGGCTACACCTTC.

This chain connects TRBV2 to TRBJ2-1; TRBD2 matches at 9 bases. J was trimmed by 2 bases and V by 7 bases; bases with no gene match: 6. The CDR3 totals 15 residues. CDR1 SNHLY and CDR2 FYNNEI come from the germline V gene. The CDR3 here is CASMASGRTYNEQFF. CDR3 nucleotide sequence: TGTGCCAGCATGGCAAGCGGGAGGACCTACAATGAGCAGTTCTTC.

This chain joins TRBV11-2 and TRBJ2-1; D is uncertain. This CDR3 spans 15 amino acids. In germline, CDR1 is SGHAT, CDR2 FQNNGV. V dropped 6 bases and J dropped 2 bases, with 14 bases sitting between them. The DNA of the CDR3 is TGTGCCAGCAGGACCACCCGCCACCCCTACAATGAGCAGTTCTTC. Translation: CASRTTRHPYNEQFF.

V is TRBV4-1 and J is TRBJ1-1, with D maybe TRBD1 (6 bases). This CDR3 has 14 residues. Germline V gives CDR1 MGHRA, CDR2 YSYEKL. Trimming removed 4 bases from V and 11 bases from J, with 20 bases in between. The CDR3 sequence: CASSLIEEGDRAFF. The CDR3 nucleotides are TGCGCCAGCAGCCTCATCGAAGAGGGGGATAGGGCTTTCTTT.

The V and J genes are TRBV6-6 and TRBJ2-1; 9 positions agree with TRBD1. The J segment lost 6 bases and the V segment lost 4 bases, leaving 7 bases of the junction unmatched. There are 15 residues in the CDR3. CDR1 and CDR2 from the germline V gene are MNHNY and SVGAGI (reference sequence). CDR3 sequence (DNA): TGTGCCAGCAGTTCTGCGGGACAGGGTAGCAATGAGCAGTTCTTC. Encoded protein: CASSSAGQGSNEQFF.